The 22 T cell receptor beta chains below come from one sample, sequenced in a study of blood T cell repertoires in COVID-19. Profiled with immunoSEQ multiplex PCR; TCRdb holds only in-frame clones, not every one. The sample has 100,000 to 150,000 clones; about four fifths are singletons. Sequencing was carried out using peripheral blood. The receptor source for this set is a woman between 45 and 65 years old with acute or convalescent COVID-19.

This chain uses TRBV10-3 with TRBJ1-2; 7 nucleotides match TRBD1. The CDR3 sequence is 14 residues long. Germline CDR1 and CDR2: ENHRY and SYGVKD. V lost 10 bases and J lost 3; bases outside the gene matches: 11. The CDR3, as DNA: TGTGCCACAGAGCCCCGAGGGGGCCACTATGGCTACACCTTC. Its protein product is CATEPRGGHYGYTF.

V gene TRBV5-5 combines with J gene TRBJ1-2, with D maybe TRBD1 (6 bases). The CDR3 contains 17 residues. Per germline, CDR1 SGHKS and CDR2 YYEKEE (reference sequence). The V end lost 3 bases, the J end lost 1 base, and 19 bases lay between the germline ends. As DNA, the CDR3 is TGTGCCAGCAGCTCTCCCACCGGACAGCGTCTTAACTATGGCTACACCTTC. Protein sequence: CASSSPTGQRLNYGYTF.

The chain joins TRBV30 to TRBJ1-1; D is uncertain. The CDR3 runs 13 residues. Trimming stripped 2 bases from V and 3 bases from J, with 10 bases between. Per germline, CDR1 GTSNPN and CDR2 SVGIG (reference sequence). This chain's CDR3 is CAWSSTTYTEAFF. The CDR3 coding sequence is TGTGCCTGGAGTAGCACCACCTACACTGAAGCTTTCTTT.

The chain uses TRBV5-1 and TRBJ2-3, with D perhaps matching TRBD1 (7 bases). V lost 4 bases and J lost 2, with 14 bases in between. There are 15 residues in the CDR3. Germline CDR1 is SGHRS and CDR2 is YFSETQ. CDR3 bases: TGCGCCAGCAGCCCGCACAGGGGACTCACAGATACGCAGTATTTT. Translated: CASSPHRGLTDTQYF.

This rearrangement joins TRBV5-4 to TRBJ1-3; D is uncertain. The CDR3 runs to 12 residues. The V end was cut by 1 base, the J end by 5 bases, with 4 bases between. Germline V lookup: CDR1 SGHNT, CDR2 YYREEE (reference sequence). The CDR3 DNA follows: TGTGCCAGCAGCTTGAATAGAAACACCATATATTTT. Translated: CASSLNRNTIYF. Together with reference TRBV5-4 and TRBJ1-3, the CDR3 gives the full variable domain: ETGVTQSPTHLIKTRGQQVTLRCSSQSGHNTVSWYQQALGQGPQFIFQYYREEENGRGNFPPRFSGLQFPNYSSELNVNALELDDSALYLCASSLNRNTIYFGEGSWLTVV.

This chain uses TRBV2 with TRBJ1-2; D is undetermined. The CDR3 contains 12 residues. Germline V lookup: CDR1 SNHLY, CDR2 FYNNEI. With 2 bases removed from V and 5 bases from J, the gap between germline ends came to 6 bases. The CDR3, as DNA: TGTGCCAGCAGTGAACTGAGTTATGGCTACACCTTC. As protein: CASSELSYGYTF.

The V and J genes are TRBV21-1 and TRBJ1-4; the D call of TRBD1 is as the table states it, not checked on the DNA. TRBV21-1 corresponds to a pseudogene. The CDR3 consists of 17 residues. The CDR3 sequence is CASSKTPRTGLVEKLFF. The CDR3 DNA is TGTGCCAGCAGCAAAACCCCTAGGACAGGGCTGGTTGAAAAACTGTTTTTT.

This clone occurred a few times. The rearrangement joins TRBV5-1 to TRBJ2-1, with D perhaps matching TRBD1 (6 bases). V gave up 0 bases and J gave up 4 bases, with 8 bases separating them. CDR3 length: 14 amino acids. Germline V CDR1 and CDR2: SGHRS, YFSETQ. The CDR3 sequence is CASSLGTDYNEQFF. The CDR3 coding sequence is TGCGCCAGCAGCTTGGGGACAGATTACAATGAGCAGTTCTTC.

The CDR3 bases are TGTGCCAGCAGCGAAGGACAGGGGACGAACACTGAAGCTTTCTTT. It codes for CASSEGQGTNTEAFF. The chain employs TRBV9 and TRBJ1-1; 9 nucleotides align to TRBD1. CDR3 length: 15 amino acids. The germline gives CDR1 SGDLS, CDR2 YYNGEE. With 3 bases clipped from V and 1 base from J, the junction kept 4 bases outside the gene matches.

This chain connects TRBV30 to TRBJ1-2; 7 nucleotides align to TRBD1. CDR3 size: 13 residues. Germline V gives CDR1 GTSNPN, CDR2 SVGIG (reference sequence). V gave up 8 bases and J gave up 8 bases; unmatched junction bases: 14. The CDR3 protein is CALTGQNRRGYTF. The CDR3, as DNA: TGTGCCCTGACAGGGCAAAACCGGAGAGGCTACACCTTC.

In this sample, this clone turned up a few times. The V gene is TRBV28, the J gene TRBJ1-3; D remains unclear. Germline V gene lookup returns CDR1 MDHEN and CDR2 SYDVKM. The CDR3 consists of 14 residues. The V end lost 5 bases, the J end lost 3 bases, and 11 bases lay between the germline ends. The chain's CDR3 is CASSDFGGGNTIYF. The CDR3 coding sequence is TGTGCCAGCAGTGACTTCGGAGGTGGAAACACCATATATTTT.

This chain uses TRBV24-1 with TRBJ1-1, with TRBD1 as a possible D gene (6 bases). With 1 base removed from V and 7 bases from J, the gap between germline ends came to 6 bases. CDR1 KGHDR and CDR2 SFDVKD come from the germline V gene. This CDR3 contains 12 residues. The CDR3 nucleotides are TGTGCCACCAGTGATTTCAGGGGTGAAGCTTTCTTT. It is translated as CATSDFRGEAFF.

This rearrangement joins TRBV6-1 to TRBJ1-4, with 7 bases matching TRBD1. The J segment lost 5 bases and the V segment lost 2 bases, leaving 5 bases of the junction unmatched. Germline CDR1 and CDR2: MNHNS and SASEGT. The CDR3 has 15 amino acids. The CDR3 DNA reads as TGTGCCAGCAGTGAAATAGGGGGCGACAATGAAAAACTGTTTTTT. Protein: CASSEIGGDNEKLFF.

The J gene is TRBJ1-1, the V gene TRBV6-1, with D unclear. The CDR3 extends over 12 amino acids. CDR1 and CDR2 (germline): MNHNS, SASEGT. The germline V and J ends were trimmed by 3 bases and 6 bases, with 8 bases remaining between them. The CDR3 region has the DNA TGTGCCAGCAGTGAGTTTAATTCTGAAGCTTTCTTT. The encoded protein is CASSEFNSEAFF.

The V gene is TRBV13, the J gene TRBJ2-3; 11 positions match TRBD1. The CDR3 spans 16 residues. With 4 bases clipped from V and 6 bases from J, the junction kept 9 bases outside the gene matches. CDR1 is PRHDT and CDR2 is FYEKMQ in the germline V gene (reference sequence). Here the CDR3 DNA reads TGTGCCAGCAGCTCCCAGGACAGGGGGCGCTGGGATACGCAGTATTTT. Its translation is CASSSQDRGRWDTQYF. Filled out from reference TRBV13 and TRBJ2-3, the complete variable domain reads AAGVIQSPRHLIKEKRETATLKCYPIPRHDTVYWYQQGPGQDPQFLISFYEKMQSDKGSIPDRFSAQQFSDYHSELNMSSLELGDSALYFCASSSQDRGRWDTQYFGPGTRLTVL.

The rearrangement links TRBV18 to TRBJ1-3, with a possible D match to TRBD1 (5 bases). Trimming took 3 bases from V and 0 from J, leaving 15 bases between them. There are 17 residues in the CDR3. Germline assignment: CDR1 KGHSH and CDR2 LQKENI. CDR3 in amino acids: CASSPAPGATSGNTIYF. The CDR3 nucleotides read TGTGCCAGCTCACCCGCCCCTGGGGCTACCTCTGGAAACACCATATATTTT.

This clone was recorded only once. This chain uses TRBV24-1 with TRBJ1-4, with 10 bases identical to TRBD1. J was trimmed by 4 bases and V by 3 bases; bases with no gene match: 13. The CDR3 runs 19 residues. From germline, CDR1 is KGHDR and CDR2 SFDVKD. In DNA, the CDR3 is TGTGCCACCAGTGATGCCAAATCCGGGACAGGGGCCGGTAATGAAAAACTGTTTTTT. The encoded protein is CATSDAKSGTGAGNEKLFF.

The gene calls are TRBV5-1 and TRBJ1-2, with 7 bases matching TRBD1. This CDR3 has 14 residues. Trimming removed 3 bases from V and 2 bases from J; junction bases left unmatched: 4. Germline CDR1 reads SGHRS; CDR2 reads YFSETQ. The CDR3, as DNA: TGCGCCAGCAGCTCGGAGGGACAGAACTATGGCTACACCTTC. This sequence encodes CASSSEGQNYGYTF.

The rearrangement uses TRBV2 and TRBJ1-3; D is unclear. Germline lookup yields CDR1 SNHLY and CDR2 FYNNEI. Trimming removed 4 bases from V and 2 bases from J, with 9 bases in between. This CDR3 contains 14 residues. DNA for the CDR3: TGTGCCAGCAGTGTTACAGACACTGGAAACACCATATATTTT. Its translation: CASSVTDTGNTIYF.

This chain joins TRBV11-2 and TRBJ2-2, with D maybe TRBD2 (5 bases). Looked up from germline, CDR1 is SGHAT and CDR2 is FQNNGV. CDR3 size: 14 residues. Trimming took 3 bases from V and 7 from J, leaving 12 bases between them. The CDR3 loop reads CASSLAHTSGELFF. DNA of the CDR3: TGTGCCAGCAGCTTGGCCCATACTAGCGGGGAGCTGTTTTTT.

J is TRBJ1-4 and V is TRBV2, with unresolved D. The V and J ends lost 2 bases and 12 bases respectively, with 10 bases between them. Germline V gene lookup returns CDR1 SNHLY and CDR2 FYNNEI. CDR3 length: 12 residues. The chain's CDR3 is CASSETRVELFF. CDR3 DNA: TGTGCCAGCAGTGAAACGCGGGTAGAACTGTTTTTT.

This rearrangement joins TRBV12-3 or TRBV12-4 to TRBJ2-1, with D possibly being TRBD2 (7 bases). The CDR3 is 13 amino acids. V gave up 2 bases and J gave up 9 bases, with 11 bases separating them. The CDR3, as DNA: TGTGCCAGCAGTTTATCGGGGGGCCCTGAGCAGTTCTTC. Protein: CASSLSGGPEQFF.